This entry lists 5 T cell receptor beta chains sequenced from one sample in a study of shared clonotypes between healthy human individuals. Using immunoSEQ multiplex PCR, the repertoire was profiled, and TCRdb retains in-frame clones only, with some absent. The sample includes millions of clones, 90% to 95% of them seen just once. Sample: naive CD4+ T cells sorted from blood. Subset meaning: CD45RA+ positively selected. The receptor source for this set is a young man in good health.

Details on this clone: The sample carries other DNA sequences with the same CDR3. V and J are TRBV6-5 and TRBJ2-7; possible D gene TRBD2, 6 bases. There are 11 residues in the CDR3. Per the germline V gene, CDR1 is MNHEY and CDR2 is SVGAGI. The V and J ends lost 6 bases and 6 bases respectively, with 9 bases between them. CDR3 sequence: CASSRAGEQYF. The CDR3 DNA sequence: TGTGCCAGCAGCCGAGCGGGCGAGCAGTACTTC.

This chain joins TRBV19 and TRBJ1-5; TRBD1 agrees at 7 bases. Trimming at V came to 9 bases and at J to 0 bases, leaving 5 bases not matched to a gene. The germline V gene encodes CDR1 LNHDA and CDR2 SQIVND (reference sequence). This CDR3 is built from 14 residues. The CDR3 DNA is TGTGCCAGCAGAGGACAGGATAGCAATCAGCCCCAGCATTTT. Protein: CASRGQDSNQPQHF.

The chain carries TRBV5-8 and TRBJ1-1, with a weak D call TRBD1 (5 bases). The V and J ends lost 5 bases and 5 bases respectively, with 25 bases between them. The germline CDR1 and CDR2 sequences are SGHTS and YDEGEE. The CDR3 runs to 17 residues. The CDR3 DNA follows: TGTGCCAGCAGTCGAGTTTTTGGGGCGGGATTAAGGACTGAAGCTTTCTTT. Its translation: CASSRVFGAGLRTEAFF.

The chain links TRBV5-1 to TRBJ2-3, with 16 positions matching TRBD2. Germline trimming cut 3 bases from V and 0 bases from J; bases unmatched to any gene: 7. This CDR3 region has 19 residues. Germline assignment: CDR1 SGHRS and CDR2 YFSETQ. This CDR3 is CASSSPGLAGGPSTDTQYF. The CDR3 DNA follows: TGCGCCAGCAGCTCCCCGGGACTAGCGGGGGGGCCTAGCACAGATACGCAGTATTTT.

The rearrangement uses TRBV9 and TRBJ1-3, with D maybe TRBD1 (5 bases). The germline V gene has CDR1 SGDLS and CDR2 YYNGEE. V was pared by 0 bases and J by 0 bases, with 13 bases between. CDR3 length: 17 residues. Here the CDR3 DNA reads TGTGCCAGCAGCGTAGGGCAGGGTCTCTCCTCTGGAAACACCATATATTTT. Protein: CASSVGQGLSSGNTIYF.